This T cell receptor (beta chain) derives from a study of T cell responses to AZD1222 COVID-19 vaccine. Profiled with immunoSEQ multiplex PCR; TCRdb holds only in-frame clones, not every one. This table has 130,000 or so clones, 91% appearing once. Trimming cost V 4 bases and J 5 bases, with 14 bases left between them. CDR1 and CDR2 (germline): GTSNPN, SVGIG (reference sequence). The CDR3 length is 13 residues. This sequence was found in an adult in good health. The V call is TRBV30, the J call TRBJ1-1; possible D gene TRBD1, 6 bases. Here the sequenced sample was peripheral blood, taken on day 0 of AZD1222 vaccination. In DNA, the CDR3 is TGTGCCTGGAAGGGGGGGCAGGTAACTGAAGCTTTCTTT. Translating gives CAWKGGQVTEAFF.